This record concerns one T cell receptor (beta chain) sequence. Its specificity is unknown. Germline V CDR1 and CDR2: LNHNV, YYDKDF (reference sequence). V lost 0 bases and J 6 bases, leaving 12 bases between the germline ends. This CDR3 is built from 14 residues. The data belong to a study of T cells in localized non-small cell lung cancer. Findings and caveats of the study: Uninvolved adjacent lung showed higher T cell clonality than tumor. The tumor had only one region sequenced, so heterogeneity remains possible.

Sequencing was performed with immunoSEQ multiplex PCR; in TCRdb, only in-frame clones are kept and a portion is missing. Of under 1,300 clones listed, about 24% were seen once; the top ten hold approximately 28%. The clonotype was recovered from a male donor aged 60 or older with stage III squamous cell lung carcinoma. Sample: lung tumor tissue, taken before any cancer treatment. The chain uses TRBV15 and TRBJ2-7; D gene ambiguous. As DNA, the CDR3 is TGTGCCACCAGCAGAGATGTCGGCCCCGGCGAGCAGTACTTC. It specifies CATSRDVGPGEQYF.